The T cell receptor beta chain under discussion was sequenced for a study of identical twins. This clonotype was observed a few times. Its antigen is unidentified. It was template switching that added a universal primer site, and there were unique molecular identifiers on the cDNA. TCRdb recomputed calls from the 5' RACE reads with MiXCR, one row per CDR3 protein. This sample has just under 650,000 distinct CDR3 sequences; about 7% occur once, and the top ten carry about 1.5%. Germline CDR1 and CDR2: SGHDN and FVKESK. J was trimmed by 4 bases and V by 5 bases; bases with no gene match: 9. The CDR3 totals 15 residues. General study points: Excess twin sharing in beta out-of-frame sequences was weaker.

This sample also belongs to another study, concerning yellow fever vaccine responses in identical twins. That source notes: Twins' vaccine T cell response reportedly seemed partly convergent, partly personalized.

This TCR came from a woman aged 18-29 years in good health. The chain is built from TRBV14 and TRBJ2-3; 7 nucleotides agree with TRBD2. The specimen was PBMCs. CDR3 amino acids: CASSSLWEGADTQYF. The CDR3 DNA reads TGTGCCAGCAGCTCACTTTGGGAGGGCGCAGATACGCAGTATTTT.